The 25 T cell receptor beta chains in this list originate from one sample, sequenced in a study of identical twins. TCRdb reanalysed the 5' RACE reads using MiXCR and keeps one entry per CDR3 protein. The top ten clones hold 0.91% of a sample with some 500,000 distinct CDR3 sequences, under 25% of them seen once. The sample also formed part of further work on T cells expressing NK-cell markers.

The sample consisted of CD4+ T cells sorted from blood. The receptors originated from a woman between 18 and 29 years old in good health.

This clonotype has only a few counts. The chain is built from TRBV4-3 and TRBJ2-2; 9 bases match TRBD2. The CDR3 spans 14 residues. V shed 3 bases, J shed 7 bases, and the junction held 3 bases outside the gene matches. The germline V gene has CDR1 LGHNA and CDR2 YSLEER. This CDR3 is CASSQGLADGELFF. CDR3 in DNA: TGCGCCAGCAGCCAGGGACTAGCTGACGGGGAGCTGTTTTTT.

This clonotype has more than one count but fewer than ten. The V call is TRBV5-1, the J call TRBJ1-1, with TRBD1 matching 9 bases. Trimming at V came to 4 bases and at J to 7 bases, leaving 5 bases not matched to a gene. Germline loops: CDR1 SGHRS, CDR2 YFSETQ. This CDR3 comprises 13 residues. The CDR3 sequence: CASSGGTGYEAFF. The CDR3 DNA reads TGCGCCAGCAGCGGCGGGACAGGGTATGAAGCTTTCTTT.

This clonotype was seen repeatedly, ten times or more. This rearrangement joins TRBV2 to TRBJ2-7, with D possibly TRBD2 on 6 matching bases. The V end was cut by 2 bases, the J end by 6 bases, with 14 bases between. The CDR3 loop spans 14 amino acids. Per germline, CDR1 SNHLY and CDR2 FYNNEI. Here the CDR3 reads CASSEQGLRGEQYF. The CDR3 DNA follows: TGTGCCAGCAGTGAACAGGGACTCCGAGGCGAGCAGTACTTC.

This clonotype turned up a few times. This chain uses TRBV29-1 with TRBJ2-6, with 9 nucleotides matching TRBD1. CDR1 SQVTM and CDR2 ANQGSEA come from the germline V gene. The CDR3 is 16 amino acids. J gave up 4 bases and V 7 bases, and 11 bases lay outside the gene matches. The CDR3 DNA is TGCAGCGCGGGGGGACAGGGTCCAGCGGGGGCCAACGTCCTGACTTTC. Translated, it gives CSAGGQGPAGANVLTF.

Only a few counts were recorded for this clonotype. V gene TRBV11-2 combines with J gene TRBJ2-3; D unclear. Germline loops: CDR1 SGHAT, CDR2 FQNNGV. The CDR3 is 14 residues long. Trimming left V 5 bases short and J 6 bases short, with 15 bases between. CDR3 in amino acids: CASSPPPIGDTQYF. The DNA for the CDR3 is TGTGCCAGCAGCCCACCCCCGATCGGGGATACGCAGTATTTT.

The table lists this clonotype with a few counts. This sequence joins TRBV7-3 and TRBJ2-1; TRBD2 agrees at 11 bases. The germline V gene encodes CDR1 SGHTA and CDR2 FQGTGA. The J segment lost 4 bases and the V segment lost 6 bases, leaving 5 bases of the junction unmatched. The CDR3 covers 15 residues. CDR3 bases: TGTGCCAGCAGGGCGACTAGCGGGGAGTACAATGAGCAGTTCTTC. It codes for CASRATSGEYNEQFF.

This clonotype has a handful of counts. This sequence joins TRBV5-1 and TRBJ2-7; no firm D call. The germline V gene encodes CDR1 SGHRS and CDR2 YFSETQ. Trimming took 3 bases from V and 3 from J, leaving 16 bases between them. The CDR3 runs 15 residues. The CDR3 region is CASSSTAATYYEQYF. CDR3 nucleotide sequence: TGCGCCAGCAGCTCAACAGCCGCCACTTACTACGAGCAGTACTTC. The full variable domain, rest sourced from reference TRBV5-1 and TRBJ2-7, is KAGVTQTPRYLIKTRGQQVTLSCSPISGHRSVSWYQQTPGQGLQFLFEYFSETQRNKGNFPGRFSGRQFSNSRSEMNVSTLELGDSALYLCASSSTAATYYEQYFGPGTRLTVT.

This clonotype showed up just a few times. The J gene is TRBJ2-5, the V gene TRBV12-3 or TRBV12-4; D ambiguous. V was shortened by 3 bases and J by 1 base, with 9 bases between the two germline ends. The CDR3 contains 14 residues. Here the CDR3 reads CASSFLGVQETQYF. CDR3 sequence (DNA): TGTGCCAGCAGTTTTTTGGGTGTCCAAGAGACCCAGTACTTC.

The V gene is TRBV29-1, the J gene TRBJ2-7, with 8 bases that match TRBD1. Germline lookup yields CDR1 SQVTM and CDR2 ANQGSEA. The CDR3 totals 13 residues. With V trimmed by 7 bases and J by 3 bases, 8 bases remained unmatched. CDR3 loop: CSASTGVVYEQYF. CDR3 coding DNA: TGCAGCGCCTCGACAGGGGTAGTCTACGAGCAGTACTTC.

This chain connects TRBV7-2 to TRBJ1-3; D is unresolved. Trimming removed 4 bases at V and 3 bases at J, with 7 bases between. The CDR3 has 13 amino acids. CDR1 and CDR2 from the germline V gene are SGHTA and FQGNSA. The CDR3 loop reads CASSSTRGNTIYF. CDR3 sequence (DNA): TGTGCCAGCAGCTCAACGCGTGGAAACACCATATATTTT.

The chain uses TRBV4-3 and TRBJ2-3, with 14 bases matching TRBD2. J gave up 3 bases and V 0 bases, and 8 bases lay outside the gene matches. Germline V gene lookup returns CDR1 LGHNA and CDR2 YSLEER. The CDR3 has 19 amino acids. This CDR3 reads CASSQDRRGLAGVTDTQYF. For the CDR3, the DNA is TGCGCCAGCAGCCAAGATCGGAGGGGACTAGCGGGAGTAACAGATACGCAGTATTTT.

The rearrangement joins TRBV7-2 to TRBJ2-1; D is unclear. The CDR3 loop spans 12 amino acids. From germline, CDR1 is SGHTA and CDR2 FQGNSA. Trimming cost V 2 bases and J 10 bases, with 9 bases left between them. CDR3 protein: CASSLLDGEQFF. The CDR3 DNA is TGTGCCAGCAGCTTACTAGACGGGGAGCAGTTCTTC.

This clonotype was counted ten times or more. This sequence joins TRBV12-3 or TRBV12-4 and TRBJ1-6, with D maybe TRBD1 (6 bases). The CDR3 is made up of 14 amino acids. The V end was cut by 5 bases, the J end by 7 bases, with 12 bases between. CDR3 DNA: TGTGCCAGCAGTGGCCGGGACATCAATTCACCCCTCCACTTT. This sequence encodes CASSGRDINSPLHF.

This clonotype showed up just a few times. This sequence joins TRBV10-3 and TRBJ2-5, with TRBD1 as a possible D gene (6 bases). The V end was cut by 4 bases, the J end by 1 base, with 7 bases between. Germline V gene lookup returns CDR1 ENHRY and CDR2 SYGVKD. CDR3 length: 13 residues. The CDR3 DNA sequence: TGTGCCATCAGTGGGGACATCCAAGAGACCCAGTACTTC. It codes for CAISGDIQETQYF.

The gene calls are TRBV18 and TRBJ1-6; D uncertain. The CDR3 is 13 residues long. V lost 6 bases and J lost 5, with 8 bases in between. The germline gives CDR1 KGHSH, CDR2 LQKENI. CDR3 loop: CASSTQDNSPLHF. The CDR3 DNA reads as TGTGCCAGCTCGACGCAAGATAATTCACCCCTCCACTTT.

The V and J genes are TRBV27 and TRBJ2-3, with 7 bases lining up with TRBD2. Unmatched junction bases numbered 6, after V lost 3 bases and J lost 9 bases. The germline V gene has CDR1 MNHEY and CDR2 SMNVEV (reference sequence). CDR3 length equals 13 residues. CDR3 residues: CASSFQRRETQYF. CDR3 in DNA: TGTGCCAGCAGTTTCCAGAGGCGGGAGACGCAGTATTTT.

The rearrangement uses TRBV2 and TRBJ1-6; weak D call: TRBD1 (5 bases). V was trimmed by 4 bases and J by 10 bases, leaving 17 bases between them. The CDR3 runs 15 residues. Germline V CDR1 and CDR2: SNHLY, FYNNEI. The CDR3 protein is CASSATGAPVSPLHF. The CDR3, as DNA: TGTGCCAGCAGTGCCACAGGCGCTCCTGTCTCACCCCTCCACTTT.

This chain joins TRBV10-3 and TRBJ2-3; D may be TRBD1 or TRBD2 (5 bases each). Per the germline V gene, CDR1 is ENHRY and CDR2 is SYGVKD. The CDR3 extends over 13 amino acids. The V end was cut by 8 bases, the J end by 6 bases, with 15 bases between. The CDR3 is CAIQEGRADTQYF. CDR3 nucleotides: TGTGCCATCCAAGAGGGACGGGCGGATACGCAGTATTTT.

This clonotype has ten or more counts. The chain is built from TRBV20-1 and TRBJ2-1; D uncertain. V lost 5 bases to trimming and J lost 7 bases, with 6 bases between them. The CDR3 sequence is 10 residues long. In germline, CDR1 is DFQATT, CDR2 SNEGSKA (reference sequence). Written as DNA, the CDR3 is TGCAGTGCTTACCTGAATGAGCAGTTCTTC. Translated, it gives CSAYLNEQFF.

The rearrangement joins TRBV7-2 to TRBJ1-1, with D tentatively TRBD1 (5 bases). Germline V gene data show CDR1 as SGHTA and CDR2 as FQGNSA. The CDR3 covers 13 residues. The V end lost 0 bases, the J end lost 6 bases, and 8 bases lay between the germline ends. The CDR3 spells CASSLARVAEAFF. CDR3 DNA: TGTGCCAGCAGCTTAGCCAGGGTCGCTGAAGCTTTCTTT.

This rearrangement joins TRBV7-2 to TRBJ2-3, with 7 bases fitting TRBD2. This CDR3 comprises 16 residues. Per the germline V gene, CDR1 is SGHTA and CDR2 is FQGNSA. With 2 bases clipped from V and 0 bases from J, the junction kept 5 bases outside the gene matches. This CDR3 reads CASSLLGRGSTDTQYF. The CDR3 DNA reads TGTGCCAGCAGCTTACTTGGGCGGGGGAGCACAGATACGCAGTATTTT. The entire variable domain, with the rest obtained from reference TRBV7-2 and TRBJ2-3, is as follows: GAGVSQSPSNKVTEKGKDVELRCDPISGHTALYWYRQSLGQGLEFLIYFQGNSAPDKSGLPSDRFSAERTGGSVSTLTIQRTQQEDSAVYLCASSLLGRGSTDTQYFGPGTRLTVL.

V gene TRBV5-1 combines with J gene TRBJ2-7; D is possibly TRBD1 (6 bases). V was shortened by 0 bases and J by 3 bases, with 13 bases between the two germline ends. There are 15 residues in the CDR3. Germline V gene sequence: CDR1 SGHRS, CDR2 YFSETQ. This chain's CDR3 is CASSLESRGGYEQYF. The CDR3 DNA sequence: TGCGCCAGCAGCTTGGAAAGCAGGGGCGGCTACGAGCAGTACTTC.

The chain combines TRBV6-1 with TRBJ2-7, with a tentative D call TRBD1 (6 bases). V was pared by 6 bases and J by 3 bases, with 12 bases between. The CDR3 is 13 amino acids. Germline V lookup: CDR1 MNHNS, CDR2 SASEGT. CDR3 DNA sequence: TGTGCCAGCAGGCGACAGGTAGTCTACGAGCAGTACTTC. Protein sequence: CASRRQVVYEQYF.

The CDR3 DNA follows: TGCAGTGCTAGAGGAAGGGGCATGGAGGGGGCCGTCACCTTC. It is translated as CSARGRGMEGAVTF. The chain links TRBV20-1 to TRBJ1-2; TRBD1 matches at 7 bases. The CDR3 extends over 14 amino acids. CDR1 and CDR2 from the germline V gene are DFQATT and SNEGSKA (reference sequence). V gave up 1 base and J gave up 13 bases; unmatched junction bases: 15.

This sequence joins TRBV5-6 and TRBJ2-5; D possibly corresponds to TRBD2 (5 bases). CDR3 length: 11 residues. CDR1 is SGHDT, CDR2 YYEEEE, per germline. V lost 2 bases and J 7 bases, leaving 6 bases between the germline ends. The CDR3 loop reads CASSFRGTQYF. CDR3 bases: TGTGCCAGCAGCTTTCGGGGGACCCAGTACTTC.